The 5 T cell receptor beta chains given below trace back to one sample, sequenced in a study of graft-versus-host responses after intestinal transplantation. The data were produced by immunoSEQ multiplex PCR, yet TCRdb's version contains in-frame clones alone and is incomplete. This sample has 20,000 or so clones, with 82% found just once. The material was PBMCs, obtained 14 days after transplant. Every receptor here comes from a human patient who received an intestinal transplant, so some T cells may come from the graft donor.

This sequence joins TRBV9 and TRBJ2-7; D is possibly TRBD1 (5 bases). Between the trimmed V and J ends, which lost 0 bases and 3 bases, there was a span of 13 bases. Germline CDR1 and CDR2: SGDLS and YYNGEE. The CDR3 is 15 amino acids. The CDR3 coding sequence is TGTGCCAGCAGCGTAGGCAGGGAAGGTCGCTACGAGCAGTACTTC. Translating it yields CASSVGREGRYEQYF.

The CDR3: CAWRLLQGKSTDTQYF. In nucleotides, the CDR3 is TGTGCCTGGAGACTACTACAGGGAAAAAGCACAGATACGCAGTATTTT. This sequence joins TRBV30 and TRBJ2-3, with D possibly TRBD1 on 6 matching bases. The CDR3 totals 16 residues. Germline CDR1 is GTSNPN and CDR2 is SVGIG (reference sequence). Trimming removed 3 bases from V and 0 bases from J, with 16 bases in between.

This clone was observed once. This chain uses TRBV5-1 with TRBJ2-7; 9 bases are a match to TRBD2. The CDR3 sequence is 16 residues long. Germline CDR1 SGHRS, CDR2 YFSETQ. J lost 2 bases, V lost 3 bases, and 9 bases had no gene match. The CDR3 here is CASSSGTSPGAYEQYF. The DNA for the CDR3 is TGCGCCAGCAGCTCGGGGACTAGCCCGGGGGCCTACGAGCAGTACTTC.

This clone appeared once. The DNA for the CDR3 is TGTGCCAGCAGCACAGACGGAGGCTCATTACAGGTATTCTCCTACGAGCAGTACTTC. Translation gives CASSTDGGSLQVFSYEQYF. The chain joins TRBV7-9 to TRBJ2-7, with D perhaps given as TRBD1 or TRBD2 (5 bases each). The CDR3 contains 19 residues. Germline V lookup: CDR1 SEHNR, CDR2 FQNEAQ (reference sequence). Deletions cut 5 bases from V and 0 bases from J, with 26 bases between.

The chain is built from TRBV5-1 and TRBJ2-5; D is unclear. CDR1 and CDR2 (germline): SGHRS, YFSETQ. V lost 3 bases to trimming and J lost 0 bases, with 6 bases between them. The CDR3 runs to 13 residues. The CDR3 is CASSYRDQETQYF. The CDR3 nucleotides read TGCGCCAGCAGCTACCGGGACCAAGAGACCCAGTACTTC. Drawing the rest from reference TRBV5-1 and TRBJ2-5, the complete variable domain is KAGVTQTPRYLIKTRGQQVTLSCSPISGHRSVSWYQQTPGQGLQFLFEYFSETQRNKGNFPGRFSGRQFSNSRSEMNVSTLELGDSALYLCASSYRDQETQYFGPGTRLLVL.